This TCR beta chain appears in the sequencing data of a study of CD8 T cells in Susac syndrome. CDR1 and CDR2 from the germline V gene are SQVTM and ANQGSEA. Germline trimming cut 7 bases from V and 1 base from J; bases unmatched to any gene: 9. CDR3 length: 14 amino acids. RNA in amounts of roughly 0.5 to 1 ug was reverse transcribed with random hexamers. TCRdb reprocessed the immunoSEQ multiplex PCR reads via MiXCR and lists one record per CDR3 protein. The sample includes roughly 120,000 distinct CDR3 sequences, approximately 94% seen only once; the top ten take approximately 0.12%. The T cells that were sequenced for TCR beta were CD8+ and CD4+ cells from blood. The multiple sclerosis control cohort comprised treatment-naive individuals presenting with stable or active relapsing-remitting disease.

The receptor was derived from a human donor with multiple sclerosis. The sample was CD4+ T cells from PBMCs. V is TRBV29-1 and J is TRBJ2-7; 8 bases are shared with TRBD1. CDR3 in amino acids: CSATTGGRSYEQYF. In DNA, the CDR3 is TGCAGCGCGACTACAGGGGGGAGATCCTACGAGCAGTACTTC.